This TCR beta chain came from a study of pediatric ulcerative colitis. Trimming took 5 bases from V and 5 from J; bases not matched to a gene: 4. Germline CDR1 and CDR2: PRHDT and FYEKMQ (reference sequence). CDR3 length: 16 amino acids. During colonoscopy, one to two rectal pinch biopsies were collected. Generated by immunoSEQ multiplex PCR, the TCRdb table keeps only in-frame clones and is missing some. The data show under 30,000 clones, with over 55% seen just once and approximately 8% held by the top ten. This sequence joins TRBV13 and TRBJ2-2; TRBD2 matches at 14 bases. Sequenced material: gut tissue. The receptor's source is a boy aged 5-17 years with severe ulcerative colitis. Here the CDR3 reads CASSLRTSGGTGELFF. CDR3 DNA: TGTGCCAGCAGCCTAAGGACTAGCGGGGGGACCGGGGAGCTGTTTTTT.